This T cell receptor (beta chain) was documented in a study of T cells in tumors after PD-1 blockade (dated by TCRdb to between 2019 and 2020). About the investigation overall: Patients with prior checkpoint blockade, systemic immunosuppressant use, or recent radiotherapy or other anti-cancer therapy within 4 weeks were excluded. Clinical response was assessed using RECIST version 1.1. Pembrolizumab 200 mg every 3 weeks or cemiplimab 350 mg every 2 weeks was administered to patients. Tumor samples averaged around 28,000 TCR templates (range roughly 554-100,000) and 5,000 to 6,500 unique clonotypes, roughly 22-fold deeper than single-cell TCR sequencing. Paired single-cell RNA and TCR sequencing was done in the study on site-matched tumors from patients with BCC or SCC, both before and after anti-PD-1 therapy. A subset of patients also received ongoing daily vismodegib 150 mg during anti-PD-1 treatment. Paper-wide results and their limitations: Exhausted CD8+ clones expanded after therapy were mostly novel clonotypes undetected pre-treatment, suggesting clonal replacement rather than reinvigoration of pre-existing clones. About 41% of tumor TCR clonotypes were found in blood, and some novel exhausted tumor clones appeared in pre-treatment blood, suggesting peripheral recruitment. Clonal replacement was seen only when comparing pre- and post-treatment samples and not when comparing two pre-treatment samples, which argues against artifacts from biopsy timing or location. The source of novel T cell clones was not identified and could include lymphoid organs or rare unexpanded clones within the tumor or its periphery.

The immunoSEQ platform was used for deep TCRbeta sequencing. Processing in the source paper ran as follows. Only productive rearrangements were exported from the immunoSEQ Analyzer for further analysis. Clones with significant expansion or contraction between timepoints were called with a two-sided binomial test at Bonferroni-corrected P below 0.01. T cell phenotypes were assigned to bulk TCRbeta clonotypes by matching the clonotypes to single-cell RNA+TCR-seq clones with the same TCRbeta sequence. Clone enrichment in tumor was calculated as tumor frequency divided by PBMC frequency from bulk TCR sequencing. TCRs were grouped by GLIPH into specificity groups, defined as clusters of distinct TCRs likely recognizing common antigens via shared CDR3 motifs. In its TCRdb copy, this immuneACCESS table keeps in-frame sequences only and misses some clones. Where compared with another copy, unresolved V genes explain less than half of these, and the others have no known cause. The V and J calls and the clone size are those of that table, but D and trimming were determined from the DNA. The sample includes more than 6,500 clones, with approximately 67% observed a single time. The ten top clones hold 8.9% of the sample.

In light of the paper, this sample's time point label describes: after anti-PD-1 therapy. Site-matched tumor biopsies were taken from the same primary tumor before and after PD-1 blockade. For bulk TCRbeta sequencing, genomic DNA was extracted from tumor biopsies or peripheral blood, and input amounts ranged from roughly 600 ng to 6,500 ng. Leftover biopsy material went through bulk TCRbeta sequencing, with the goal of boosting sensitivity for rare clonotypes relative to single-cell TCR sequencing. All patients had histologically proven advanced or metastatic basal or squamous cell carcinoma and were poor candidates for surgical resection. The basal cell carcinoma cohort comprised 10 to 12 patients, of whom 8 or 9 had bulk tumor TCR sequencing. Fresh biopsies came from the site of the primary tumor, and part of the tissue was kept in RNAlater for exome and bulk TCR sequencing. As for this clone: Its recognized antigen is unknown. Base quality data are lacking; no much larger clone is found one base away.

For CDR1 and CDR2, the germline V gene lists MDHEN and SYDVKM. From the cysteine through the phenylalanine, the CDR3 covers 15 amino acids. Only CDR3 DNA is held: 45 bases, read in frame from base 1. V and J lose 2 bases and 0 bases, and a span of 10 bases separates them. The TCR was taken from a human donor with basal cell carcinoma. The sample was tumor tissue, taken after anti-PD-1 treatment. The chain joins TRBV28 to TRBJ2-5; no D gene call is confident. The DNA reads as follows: TGTGCCAGCAGTTTAGTCCTCGCGGACCAAGAGACCCAGTACTTC. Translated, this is CASSLVLADQETQYF.